A selection of T cell receptor beta chains follows, all from one sample in a study of early T cells in non-severe SARS-CoV-2 infection. TCRdb called the 5' RACE reads again in MiXCR, with one record for every CDR3 protein. The sample carries tens of thousands of distinct CDR3 sequences, around 11% recorded once. The source was whole blood, collected at baseline. These receptors were collected from an adult who was a healthcare worker with PCR-confirmed SARS-CoV-2 infection or an uninfected control (not recorded which). The donor label of this sample is uncertain. The CDR3 runs from the conserved cysteine through the conserved F or W. D genes are given only for firm matches. Clone size, where shown, is once, few, many, or a class for clones that have expanded.

>TRBD1|many|TRBV5-6|TRBJ2-5
CASRSQGDGQTQYF
TGTGCCAGCCGCTCTCAGGGGGACGGTCAGACCCAGTACTTC
>TRBD1|.|TRBV12-5|TRBJ2-3
CASGLVGFGQGATDTQYF
TGTGCTAGTGGTTTGGTAGGCTTCGGTCAGGGGGCCACAGATACGCAGTATTTT
>.|few|TRBV30|TRBJ1-2
CAWSVNYGYTF
TGTGCCTGGAGTGTAAACTATGGCTACACCTTC
>.|medium-sized|TRBV5-6|TRBJ1-5
CASSLALNQPQHF
TGTGCCAGCAGCTTGGCCCTCAATCAGCCCCAGCATTTT
>.|.|TRBV5-1|TRBJ2-4
CASSFRPASRAKNIQYF
TGCGCCAGCAGCTTTCGTCCGGCTAGCCGCGCCAAAAACATTCAGTACTTC
>.|few|TRBV7-2|TRBJ1-6
CASSLLDGYNSPLHF
TGTGCCAGCAGCTTATTGGACGGCTATAATTCACCCCTCCACTTT
>TRBD1|.|TRBV9|TRBJ1-2
CASSPRIGQGGIGYTF
TGTGCCAGCAGCCCCCGGATCGGACAGGGGGGGATCGGCTACACCTTC
>TRBD2|few|TRBV4-1|TRBJ2-2
CASRQTSPGTGELFF
TGCGCCAGCAGGCAGACTAGCCCGGGAACCGGGGAGCTGTTTTTT
>.|few|TRBV29-1|TRBJ2-5
CSVGGRWETQYF
TGCAGCGTTGGGGGTCGGTGGGAGACCCAGTACTTC
>.|many|TRBV12-3/TRBV12-4|TRBJ2-1
CASSFRRKRTGSYNEQFF
TGTGCCAGCAGTTTCAGGAGGAAGCGGACCGGCTCCTACAATGAGCAGTTCTTC
>.|few|TRBV21-1|TRBJ2-2
CASSPSGENTGELFF
TGTGCCAGCAGCCCTTCGGGGGAGAACACCGGGGAGCTGTTTTTT
>.|few|TRBV12-3/TRBV12-4|TRBJ2-4
CASSHQAVKNIQYF
TGTGCCAGCAGTCACCAGGCAGTCAAAAACATTCAGTACTTC
>.|few|TRBV5-1|TRBJ1-1
CASSSLSRRMNTEAFF
TGCGCCAGCAGCTCCCTCTCACGGAGGATGAACACTGAAGCTTTCTTT
>TRBD1|few|TRBV5-1|TRBJ1-5
CASSPAGQGSNQPQHF
TGCGCCAGCAGCCCGGCCGGACAGGGGAGCAATCAGCCCCAGCATTTT
>TRBD2|few|TRBV20-1|TRBJ2-2
CSAVAGGNTGELFF
TGCAGTGCTGTAGCGGGGGGGAACACCGGGGAGCTGTTTTTT
>.|many|TRBV20-1|TRBJ2-2
CSARAGALSGELFF
TGCAGTGCTAGAGCGGGGGCCCTATCCGGGGAGCTGTTTTTT
>.|few|TRBV20-1|TRBJ2-3
CSAMGSADTQYF
TGCAGTGCTATGGGGAGTGCAGATACGCAGTATTTT
>TRBD1|.|TRBV2|TRBJ2-3
CASSVRTGGRTDTQYF
TGTGCCAGCAGCGTCCGGACAGGGGGTAGGACAGATACGCAGTATTTT
>.|few|TRBV15|TRBJ2-5
CATSRDYVVRGDQETQYF
TGTGCCACCAGCAGAGATTATGTAGTGCGGGGAGACCAAGAGACCCAGTACTTC
>.|many|TRBV7-3|TRBJ2-3
CASSRGTVTDTQYF
TGTGCCAGCTCCCGTGGGACTGTCACAGATACGCAGTATTTT
>TRBD2|.|TRBV3-1|TRBJ2-5
CASSQGSGLESETQYF
TGTGCCAGCAGCCAAGGTAGTGGACTAGAGTCGGAGACCCAGTACTTC
>TRBD2|many|TRBV7-9|TRBJ2-1
CASSLALSGLAGVVQKNEQFF
TGTGCCAGCAGCTTAGCTCTTTCGGGACTAGCGGGGGTGGTACAGAAGAATGAGCAGTTCTTC
>.|many|TRBV5-1|TRBJ1-1
CASSPRDTYVTEAFF
TGCGCCAGCAGCCCACGGGACACCTATGTAACTGAAGCTTTCTTT
>.|once|TRBV5-1|TRBJ1-1
CASSLGEANTEAFF
TGCGCCAGCAGCTTGGGGGAGGCGAACACTGAAGCTTTCTTT
>.|few|TRBV3-1|TRBJ1-1
CASSPPAGLKFRTEAFF
TGTGCCAGCAGCCCGCCGGCCGGGCTAAAGTTCCGGACTGAAGCTTTCTTT
>.|.|TRBV7-9|TRBJ2-3
CASSLVEDTQYF
TGTGCCAGCAGCTTAGTCGAAGATACGCAGTATTTT
>.|.|TRBV6-1|TRBJ1-5
CASSVSDRQPQHF
TGTGCCAGCAGTGTCAGTGACCGCCAGCCCCAGCATTTT
>.|.|TRBV5-6|TRBJ2-1
CASSLVQYSYNEQFF
TGTGCCAGCAGCTTGGTTCAGTACTCCTACAATGAGCAGTTCTTC
>.|few|TRBV29-1|TRBJ2-1
CSVDKTDNEQFF
TGCAGCGTTGACAAGACAGACAATGAGCAGTTCTTC
>TRBD2|.|TRBV3-1|TRBJ2-3
CASSRSGTGTDTQYF
TGTGCCAGCAGCCGAAGCGGGACTGGCACAGATACGCAGTATTTT
>.|.|TRBV12-3/TRBV12-4|TRBJ1-2
CASTPAGRDGYTF
TGTGCCAGCACCCCCGCGGGGCGGGACGGCTACACCTTC
>TRBD1|.|TRBV5-1|TRBJ1-5
CASSLAGGSNQPQHF
TGCGCCAGCAGCTTGGCAGGGGGCAGCAATCAGCCCCAGCATTTT
>TRBD1|.|TRBV29-1|TRBJ1-1
CSVNRGRGTEAFF
TGCAGCGTTAACAGGGGAAGGGGAACTGAAGCTTTCTTT
>TRBD1|.|TRBV28|TRBJ1-1
CASRSPGQGAAEAFF
TGTGCCAGCAGGTCCCCGGGACAGGGGGCGGCTGAAGCTTTCTTT
>.|.|TRBV29-1|TRBJ2-3
CSAEADDRALTDTQYF
TGCAGCGCCGAAGCAGACGACAGAGCCCTCACAGATACGCAGTATTTT
>.|many|TRBV11-2|TRBJ2-1
CASSSQPGGSYNEQFF
TGTGCCAGCAGCTCGCAGCCCGGGGGCTCCTACAATGAGCAGTTCTTC
>.|.|TRBV20-1|TRBJ1-4
CSARVGEKLFF
TGCAGTGCTAGAGTCGGTGAAAAACTGTTTTTT
>TRBD1|.|TRBV20-1|TRBJ2-5
CSAQLDRVQETQYF
TGCAGTGCCCAACTCGACAGGGTGCAAGAGACCCAGTACTTC
>TRBD1|.|TRBV18|TRBJ1-1
CASSPDWKQGRTEAFF
TGTGCCAGCTCACCAGACTGGAAACAGGGGAGAACTGAAGCTTTCTTT
>TRBD1|.|TRBV25-1|TRBJ1-5
CASRGGGSDNQPQHF
TGTGCCAGTAGGGGAGGGGGCTCAGACAATCAGCCCCAGCATTTT
>.|few|TRBV12-3/TRBV12-4|TRBJ2-2
CASSLSGTTGELFF
TGTGCCAGCAGTTTATCAGGGACCACCGGGGAGCTGTTTTTT
>.|.|TRBV7-9|TRBJ1-5
CASSLGERPQHF
TGTGCCAGCAGCTTGGGCGAGCGGCCCCAGCATTTT
>.|few|TRBV20-1|TRBJ2-1
CSATDRDNEQFF
TGCAGTGCGACGGACAGAGACAATGAGCAGTTCTTC
>TRBD1|.|TRBV20-1|TRBJ1-1
CSARSLQGGTEAFF
TGCAGTGCTAGATCACTCCAGGGGGGCACTGAAGCTTTCTTT
>.|few|TRBV28|TRBJ2-6
CASSPPGANVLTF
TGTGCCAGCAGTCCCCCTGGGGCCAACGTCCTGACTTTC
>.|.|TRBV2|TRBJ2-5
CASSAFVQETQYF
TGTGCCAGCAGTGCTTTCGTACAAGAGACCCAGTACTTC
>TRBD1|.|TRBV27|TRBJ1-6
CASSPGGSYNSPLHF
TGTGCCAGCAGTCCAGGGGGGTCCTATAATTCACCCCTCCACTTT
>.|.|TRBV6-1|TRBJ2-2
CASSERMGLAGELFF
TGTGCCAGCAGTGAACGTATGGGGTTGGCCGGGGAGCTGTTTTTT
>TRBD1|few|TRBV10-1|TRBJ2-2
CASRGQRNTGELFF
TGCGCCAGCAGGGGACAGCGGAACACCGGGGAGCTGTTTTTT
>TRBD1|few|TRBV6-1|TRBJ1-1
CASWGQLNTEAFF
TGTGCCAGCTGGGGACAGTTGAACACTGAAGCTTTCTTT
>.|.|TRBV5-1|TRBJ2-5
CASSNGVDSETQYF
TGCGCCAGCAGTAACGGGGTTGATTCAGAGACCCAGTACTTC
>TRBD1|few|TRBV5-5|TRBJ2-5
CASSLAGTGVTIETQYF
TGTGCCAGCAGCTTGGCAGGGACAGGGGTCACCATTGAGACCCAGTACTTC
>.|many|TRBV20-1|TRBJ2-3
CSARSASSPLDTQYF
TGCAGTGCTAGGAGCGCCTCCTCCCCATTAGATACGCAGTATTTT